This T cell receptor (beta chain) stems from a study of cytomegalovirus exposure and HLA in healthy donors. Amplification used 60 Vbeta primers and 13 Jbeta primers. Data came from immunoSEQ multiplex PCR; TCRdb stores just in-frame clones and leaves some out. The data hold fewer than 120,000 clones, with more than 70% observed a single time. Comment on this clone: Its antigen remains unknown.

Study-wide findings and caveats: Using the classifier, cytomegalovirus status was reportedly diagnosed with high specificity and sensitivity. Later on, a genetic analysis was performed. It linked a missense variant in DCLRE1C with V- and J-gene trimming of TCR beta. The study labeled 170 or so TCR beta chains cytomegalovirus-associated. Analysis performed later found roughly 17,000 TCR beta sequences associated with HLA alleles at 0.05 false discovery rate.

This CDR3 spans 13 amino acids. Trimming removed 4 bases from V and 4 bases from J, with 7 bases in between. Germline CDR1 and CDR2: MGHRA and YSYEKL. This clonotype originated in a woman aged 60-75 years in good health and CMV-seropositive. This sequence joins TRBV4-1 and TRBJ2-2; D is undetermined. Sequenced material: PBMCs. CDR3 sequence reads: CASSLGVTGELFF. The CDR3 nucleotides read TGCGCCAGCAGCCTTGGAGTCACCGGGGAGCTGTTTTTT.